These T cell receptor beta chains were read from a single sample in a study of blood T cell repertoires in COVID-19. Method: immunoSEQ multiplex PCR; TCRdb's copy keeps in-frame clones and lacks some. The sample lists 200,000 to 250,000 clones; 80% were seen once. Material: PBMCs or T cells enriched from blood (not recorded which). The receptors here all came from a young man with acute COVID-19. The CDR3 runs from the conserved cysteine through the conserved F or W. D genes are given only for firm matches. Not every row has a clone size; where given, it reads once, few, many or a size class.

size | J | V | D | CDR3 | DNA
. | TRBJ1-5 | TRBV10-3 | . | CAINSQANQPQHF | TGTGCCATCAATTCGCAAGCCAATCAGCCCCAGCATTTT
. | TRBJ1-1 | TRBV11-2 | TRBD1 | CASSLFTGDAEAFF | TGTGCCAGCAGCTTGTTTACAGGGGACGCTGAAGCTTTCTTT
. | TRBJ2-1 | TRBV6-2/TRBV6-3 | TRBD2 | CASSYSPLRLAGMNEQFF | TGTGCCAGCAGTTACTCGCCTCTTCGACTAGCGGGGATGAATGAGCAGTTCTTC
. | TRBJ1-4 | TRBV2 | . | CASSELGQLNEKLFF | TGTGCCAGCAGTGAATTGGGCCAGTTGAATGAAAAACTGTTTTTT
. | TRBJ2-2 | TRBV6-5 | TRBD1 | CASRAGQGFTGELFF | TGTGCCAGCAGGGCGGGACAGGGATTCACCGGGGAGCTGTTTTTT
. | TRBJ2-7 | TRBV18 | TRBD1 | CASSPQGTGVTYEQYF | TGTGCCAGCTCACCACAGGGGACAGGTGTCACCTACGAGCAGTACTTC
. | TRBJ1-2 | TRBV6-5 | . | CASSQWGDGYTF | TGTGCCAGCAGCCAATGGGGGGATGGCTACACCTTC
. | TRBJ1-3 | TRBV6-5 | . | CASRSISGNTIYF | TGTGCCAGCAGGTCCATCTCTGGAAACACCATATATTTT
. | TRBJ2-4 | TRBV7-9 | . | CASSFEQGIAKNIQYF | TGTGCCAGCAGCTTTGAGCAGGGGATAGCCAAAAACATTCAGTACTTC
. | TRBJ2-5 | TRBV7-3 | . | CASSLTGGSMETQYF | TGTGCCAGCAGCTTAACCGGAGGGAGTATGGAGACCCAGTACTTC
once | TRBJ2-3 | TRBV3-1/TRBV3-2 | TRBD2 | CASSQLAGARDTQYF | TGTGCCAGCAGCCAGTTAGCGGGGGCGAGAGATACGCAGTATTTT
. | TRBJ1-3 | TRBV11-2 | . | CASSLPGIGGNTIYF | TGTGCCAGCAGCCTACCCGGGATCGGCGGAAACACCATATATTTT
. | TRBJ1-1 | TRBV5-1 | . | CASGREVHTEAFF | TGCGCCAGCGGGCGGGAGGTTCACACTGAAGCTTTCTTT
. | TRBJ1-1 | TRBV20-1 | . | CSASFPLNTEAFF | TGCAGTGCTAGTTTTCCCTTGAACACTGAAGCTTTCTTT
. | TRBJ2-1 | TRBV5-4 | . | CASSTPPDTYNEQFF | TGTGCCAGCAGCACTCCCCCAGACACCTACAATGAGCAGTTCTTC
. | TRBJ1-5 | TRBV9 | . | CASSVAGQSNQPQHF | TGTGCCAGCAGCGTAGCGGGTCAGAGCAATCAGCCCCAGCATTTT
. | TRBJ2-4 | TRBV11-2 | . | CASSPDLKNIQYF | TGTGCCAGCAGCCCCGACTTGAAAAACATTCAGTACTTC
few | TRBJ1-1 | TRBV19 | . | CASSPTFRSTEAFF | TGTGCCAGTAGTCCCACCTTCAGGTCCACTGAAGCTTTCTTT
. | TRBJ1-2 | TRBV6-6 | . | CASTKGYYGYTF | TGTGCCAGCACTAAGGGGTACTATGGCTACACCTTC
. | TRBJ2-2 | TRBV2 | . | CASKSGELFF | TGTGCCAGCAAATCTGGGGAGCTGTTTTTT
. | TRBJ1-6 | TRBV6-4 | . | CASSSRSITVPSPLHF | TGTGCCAGCAGCTCGAGATCGATAACGGTTCCTTCACCCCTCCACTTT
. | TRBJ2-1 | TRBV28 | . | CASRRDNSYNEQFF | TGTGCCAGCAGACGGGACAACTCCTACAATGAGCAGTTCTTC
. | TRBJ2-2 | TRBV7-6 | . | CASSFARGENTGELFF | TGTGCCAGCAGCTTTGCCAGGGGCGAAAACACCGGGGAGCTGTTTTTT
. | TRBJ1-1 | TRBV2 | . | CASSGTQGVDTEAFF | TGTGCCAGCAGTGGGACCCAGGGTGTCGACACTGAAGCTTTCTTT
. | TRBJ1-5 | TRBV30 | . | CAWSAAGYNQPQHF | TGTGCCTGGAGTGCCGCAGGGTACAATCAGCCCCAGCATTTT
. | TRBJ1-5 | TRBV5-6 | . | CASTWRGSNQPQHF | TGTGCCAGCACCTGGAGGGGTAGCAATCAGCCCCAGCATTTT
. | TRBJ2-3 | TRBV2 | TRBD1 | CASSKRAMGGQGTDTQYF | TGTGCCAGCTCAAAGCGAGCAATGGGGGGACAGGGCACAGATACGCAGTATTTT
few | TRBJ1-1 | TRBV6-2/TRBV6-3 | TRBD1 | CASSLTGLNTEAFF | TGTGCCAGCAGTTTGACAGGGCTGAACACTGAAGCTTTCTTT